The 10 T cell receptor beta chains given below trace back to one sample, sequenced in a study of blood T cell repertoires in COVID-19. Clones were read by immunoSEQ multiplex PCR, and TCRdb kept only the in-frame ones, dropping some. Here the sample spans roughly 140,000 clones, over 75% being singletons. Source material: PBMCs or T cells enriched from blood (not recorded which). These receptors all stem from a woman in her 30s with acute COVID-19.

The genes are TRBV4-1 and TRBJ1-2; D remains ambiguous. Germline lookup yields CDR1 MGHRA and CDR2 YSYEKL. Trimming shortened V by 1 base and J by 5 bases, and 14 bases separated the two germline ends. The CDR3 consists of 15 residues. Written as DNA, the CDR3 is TGCGCCAGCAGCCAAGGCCTAGGAGGGCCTTATGGCTACACCTTC. It specifies CASSQGLGGPYGYTF.

J is TRBJ1-2 and V is TRBV5-1; TRBD1 might be the D (5 bases). CDR3 length equals 15 residues. Trimming removed 0 bases at V and 3 bases at J, with 12 bases between. Germline V gene sequence: CDR1 SGHRS, CDR2 YFSETQ. CDR3 sequence: CASSLVSSGHYGYTF. The DNA for the CDR3 is TGCGCCAGCAGCTTGGTTTCATCAGGGCACTATGGCTACACCTTC.

In this sample, this clone turned up a few times. The chain joins TRBV18 to TRBJ1-4, with D unclear. CDR1 and CDR2 from the germline V gene are KGHSH and LQKENI. Between the trimmed V and J ends, which lost 3 bases and 0 bases, there was a span of 11 bases. The CDR3 is 16 amino acids. For the CDR3, the DNA is TGTGCCAGCTCACCGTTAACGGTTGCAACTAATGAAAAACTGTTTTTT. It encodes CASSPLTVATNEKLFF.

The rearrangement links TRBV30 to TRBJ2-1, with D possibly matching TRBD2 (6 bases). The CDR3 runs to 15 residues. Deletions cut 4 bases from V and 0 bases from J, with 13 bases between. Germline assignment: CDR1 GTSNPN and CDR2 SVGIG (reference sequence). CDR3 bases: TGTGCCTGGACTCGGGGACTCCACTCCTACAATGAGCAGTTCTTC. It encodes CAWTRGLHSYNEQFF.

The chain joins TRBV19 to TRBJ1-5, with a weak D call TRBD1 (6 bases). Trimming removed 5 bases at V and 0 bases at J, with 14 bases between. CDR1 LNHDA and CDR2 SQIVND come from the germline V gene (reference sequence). This CDR3 contains 16 residues. Here the CDR3 reads CASSVTGESSNQPQHF. In DNA form, the CDR3 reads TGTGCCAGTAGTGTGACAGGTGAATCTAGCAATCAGCCCCAGCATTTT. The full variable domain, rest sourced from reference TRBV19 and TRBJ1-5, is DGGITQSPKYLFRKEGQNVTLSCEQNLNHDAMYWYRQDPGQGLRLIYYSQIVNDFQKGDIAEGYSVSREKKESFPLTVTSAQKNPTAFYLCASSVTGESSNQPQHFGDGTRLSIL.

The CDR3 protein is CASRRRTGGSSYNEQFF. In nucleotides, the CDR3 is TGTGCCAGCAGACGAAGGACAGGGGGAAGCTCCTACAATGAGCAGTTCTTC. This chain links TRBV11-2 with TRBJ2-1; TRBD1 aligns across 10 bases. CDR1 and CDR2 from the germline V gene are SGHAT and FQNNGV. V was clipped by 6 bases and J by 0 bases; unmatched bases: 8. This CDR3 is 17 amino acids long.

This chain connects TRBV29-1 to TRBJ2-7; tentatively, D is TRBD1 (5 bases). Trimming took 5 bases from V and 0 from J, leaving 20 bases between them. Germline V gives CDR1 SQVTM, CDR2 ANQGSEA. This CDR3 contains 16 residues. The CDR3 here is CSVSGHERTLSYEQYF. The CDR3 DNA follows: TGCAGCGTTTCCGGACACGAACGCACGCTCTCCTACGAGCAGTACTTC.

The rearrangement joins TRBV5-1 to TRBJ1-1, with 7 bases lining up with TRBD1. The CDR3 sequence is 12 residues long. Germline V lookup: CDR1 SGHRS, CDR2 YFSETQ. V gave up 4 bases and J gave up 6 bases; unmatched junction bases: 3. The CDR3 loop reads CASSPDRAEAFF. CDR3 nucleotide sequence: TGCGCCAGCAGCCCTGACAGGGCTGAAGCTTTCTTT.

In this sample, this clone turned up once. The chain uses TRBV9 and TRBJ1-4; possibly TRBD1 for D (6 bases). The CDR3 is 15 amino acids. CDR1 is SGDLS and CDR2 is YYNGEE in the germline V gene. V was shortened by 4 bases and J by 8 bases, with 18 bases between the two germline ends. CDR3 bases: TGTGCCAGCAGCTATCAGGGGAGGGTAGGGGAAAAACTGTTTTTT. Residues: CASSYQGRVGEKLFF.

The chain links TRBV25-1 to TRBJ1-5, with 7 bases matching TRBD1. The CDR3 is 16 amino acids. Germline V gene lookup returns CDR1 MGHDK and CDR2 SYGVNS. Trimming took 7 bases from V and 2 from J; bases not matched to a gene: 11. The CDR3 reads CASTTLRTGCNQPQHF. The CDR3, as DNA: TGTGCCAGCACCACACTAAGGACAGGTTGCAATCAGCCCCAGCATTTT.